The 24 T cell receptor beta chains presented below share a single source sample, sequenced in a study of cytomegalovirus exposure and HLA in healthy donors. It was with 60 Vbeta and 13 Jbeta primers that the PCR ran. The repertoire was sequenced with immunoSEQ multiplex PCR; TCRdb's copy has only in-frame clones and lacks some. The table has approximately 200,000 clones, more than 70% seen once. Sequenced material: PBMCs. Source of these receptors: a human donor in good health.

The CDR3: CASTRTSRVNEQYF. CDR3 coding DNA: TGTGCCAGCACTCGGACTAGCAGAGTCAACGAGCAGTACTTC. The chain carries TRBV6-1 and TRBJ2-7, with 8 nucleotides matching TRBD2. The CDR3 runs to 14 residues. Germline V gene sequence: CDR1 MNHNS, CDR2 SASEGT. J gave up 5 bases and V 7 bases, and 10 bases lay outside the gene matches.

V gene TRBV28 combines with J gene TRBJ2-7; D may be TRBD2 (6 bases). CDR1 is MDHEN and CDR2 is SYDVKM in the germline V gene. The CDR3 contains 14 residues. Between the trimmed V and J ends, which lost 5 bases and 3 bases, there was a span of 14 bases. CDR3 sequence reads: CASSGGDRVYEQYF. Here the CDR3 DNA reads TGTGCCAGCAGTGGAGGGGACCGCGTCTACGAGCAGTACTTC.

This chain uses TRBV5-8 with TRBJ2-3; 14 bases are shared with TRBD2. Looked up from germline, CDR1 is SGHTS and CDR2 is YDEGEE. V shed 0 bases and J 3 bases; nucleotides not matched to a gene: 9. CDR3 length equals 19 residues. The CDR3 DNA sequence: TGTGCCAGCAGCTTGGGGAGACTAGCGGGAGGGCCCTCGACAGATACGCAGTATTTT. It is translated as CASSLGRLAGGPSTDTQYF.

The rearrangement joins TRBV5-6 to TRBJ1-2; a weak D match, TRBD1 (5 bases). V was cut by 1 base and J by 4 bases, with 14 bases left in between. Germline CDR1 and CDR2: SGHDT and YYEEEE. This CDR3 is 15 amino acids long. In nucleotides, the CDR3 is TGTGCCAGCAGCTTGAGTCAGGGACTTCGCTATGGCTACACCTTC. Residues: CASSLSQGLRYGYTF.

CDR3 region: CSVTSGPSTDTQYF. CDR3 sequence (DNA): TGCAGCGTGACTAGCGGGCCGAGCACAGATACGCAGTATTTT. This chain connects TRBV29-1 to TRBJ2-3; 10 nucleotides line up with TRBD2. In germline, CDR1 is SQVTM, CDR2 ANQGSEA. The CDR3 covers 14 residues. With V trimmed by 6 bases and J by 0 bases, 3 bases remained unmatched.

The CDR3 nucleotides read TGTGCCAGCAGTTTATTAATTGCGGGAGCTGAGCAGTTCTTC. Translated, it gives CASSLLIAGAEQFF. V gene TRBV27 combines with J gene TRBJ2-1; 7 nucleotides line up with TRBD2. The junction had 6 bases not matched to a gene; V was cut back by 1 base and J by 9 bases. CDR3 length: 14 residues. Germline V gene data show CDR1 as MNHEY and CDR2 as SMNVEV (reference sequence).

Notes on this clone: Within the sample, other DNA sequences also encode this same CDR3. The chain recombines TRBV18 with TRBJ2-6; 11 nucleotides line up with TRBD2. Germline V gene data show CDR1 as KGHSH and CDR2 as LQKENI. The V and J ends lost 3 bases and 2 bases, in that order; junction bases with no gene match: 6. The CDR3 loop spans 18 amino acids. CDR3 sequence (DNA): TGTGCCAGCTCACCTCGTCTAGCGGGAGGAACTGGGGCCAACGTCCTGACTTTC. It is translated as CASSPRLAGGTGANVLTF.

The rearrangement links TRBV7-2 to TRBJ2-1, with 8 bases matching TRBD2. The CDR3 runs 19 residues. V trimming: 3 bases; J trimming: 2 bases; junction bases outside the gene matches: 15. CDR1 and CDR2 (germline): SGHTA, FQGNSA. The CDR3 sequence: CASSLSAGGVLSTYNEQFF. The CDR3 DNA is TGTGCCAGCAGCTTGTCGGCGGGAGGAGTATTGAGTACCTACAATGAGCAGTTCTTC.

The chain uses TRBV11-2 and TRBJ2-7; TRBD2 aligns across 13 bases. Per germline, CDR1 SGHAT and CDR2 FQNNGV. The CDR3 is 17 amino acids. V lost 5 bases and J lost 2; bases outside the gene matches: 9. CDR3 sequence: CASSPRTSGRPPYEQYF. The CDR3 bases are TGTGCCAGCAGCCCTCGGACTAGCGGGAGACCCCCCTACGAGCAGTACTTC. Combining the CDR3 with reference TRBV11-2 and TRBJ2-7 gives the whole variable domain EAGVAQSPRYKIIEKRQSVAFWCNPISGHATLYWYQQILGQGPKLLIQFQNNGVVDDSQLPKDRFSAERLKGVDSTLKIQPAKLEDSAVYLCASSPRTSGRPPYEQYFGPGTRLTVT.

The rearrangement uses TRBV28 and TRBJ2-5, with TRBD1 matching over 12 bases. The CDR3 runs 15 residues. Germline V CDR1 and CDR2: MDHEN, SYDVKM. J lost 11 bases, V lost 4 bases, and 11 bases had no gene match. CDR3: CASSSPGQGAGEQYF. The DNA for the CDR3 is TGTGCCAGCAGTTCACCGGGACAGGGGGCAGGTGAGCAGTACTTC. Variable domain in full (rest from reference TRBV28 and TRBJ2-5): DVKVTQSSRYLVKRTGEKVFLECVQDMDHENMFWYRQDPGLGLRLIYFSYDVKMKEKGDIPEGYSVSREKKERFSLILESASTNQTSMYLCASSSPGQGAGEQYFGPGTRLLVL.

V is TRBV5-1 and J is TRBJ2-2; 10 nucleotides match TRBD2. J gave up 1 base and V 0 bases, and 3 bases lay outside the gene matches. CDR3 length: 17 amino acids. Germline V gene sequence: CDR1 SGHRS, CDR2 YFSETQ. The CDR3 protein is CASSLDPSGRNTGELFF. The CDR3 DNA reads as TGCGCCAGCAGCTTGGACCCTAGCGGGAGGAACACCGGGGAGCTGTTTTTT.

The chain recombines TRBV5-1 with TRBJ2-4; 12 bases match TRBD2. CDR1 and CDR2 from the germline V gene are SGHRS and YFSETQ. Trimming cost V 2 bases and J 2 bases; bases outside gene matches: 5. The CDR3 loop spans 17 amino acids. The CDR3 nucleotides read TGCGCCAGCAGCTTTTTGGGGACTAGCGGGTCCAAAAACATTCAGTACTTC. This codes for CASSFLGTSGSKNIQYF.

The chain recombines TRBV7-8 with TRBJ2-1; D is possibly TRBD1 (5 bases). Germline-derived CDR1 and CDR2 are SGHVS and FQNEAQ. The CDR3 totals 17 residues. The V and J ends lost 0 bases and 0 bases respectively, with 12 bases between them. The CDR3 sequence: CASSLAGQPSSYNEQFF. In DNA, the CDR3 is TGTGCCAGCAGCTTAGCGGGGCAGCCGAGCTCCTACAATGAGCAGTTCTTC. Full variable domain (rest looked up from reference TRBV7-8 and TRBJ2-1): GAGVSQSPRYKVAKRGQDVALRCDPISGHVSLFWYQQALGQGPEFLTYFQNEAQLDKSGLPSDRFFAERPEGSVSTLKIQRTQQEDSAVYLCASSLAGQPSSYNEQFFGPGTRLTVL.

The V and J genes are TRBV28 and TRBJ1-1; weak D call: TRBD1 (5 bases). The CDR3 runs to 13 residues. The ends were cut back, 4 bases at V and 7 bases at J, with 13 bases in the middle. Germline V gene lookup returns CDR1 MDHEN and CDR2 SYDVKM. DNA for the CDR3: TGTGCCAGCAGTTCGACAGTTCGAGGTGAAGCTTTCTTT. It specifies CASSSTVRGEAFF.

The chain combines TRBV6-1 with TRBJ1-1, with 7 positions matching TRBD1. This CDR3 comprises 13 residues. V lost 5 bases, J lost 1 base, and 1 base stayed unmatched. The germline V gene encodes CDR1 MNHNS and CDR2 SASEGT. CDR3: CASSRQGNTEAFF. The CDR3 DNA is TGTGCCAGCAGTCGACAGGGGAACACTGAAGCTTTCTTT.

The V gene is TRBV6-5, the J gene TRBJ2-7, with 8 bases fitting TRBD2. The ends lost 4 bases at V and 7 bases at J; junction bases unmatched: 9. Germline-derived CDR1 and CDR2 are MNHEY and SVGAGI. CDR3 size: 14 residues. This CDR3 is CASSLAGGPSEQYF. The CDR3 nucleotides are TGTGCCAGCAGTTTGGCGGGAGGACCATCTGAGCAGTACTTC.

The chain links TRBV5-1 to TRBJ2-7; 11 nucleotides line up with TRBD2. The V gene end was trimmed by 3 bases and the J gene end by 4 bases; junction bases not matched to a gene: 12. The CDR3 consists of 17 residues. Germline V CDR1 and CDR2: SGHRS, YFSETQ. The CDR3 bases are TGCGCCAGCAGCTCTGGGACTAGCGGACAACGCATTTACGAGCAGTACTTC. Its protein product is CASSSGTSGQRIYEQYF.

The genes are TRBV7-8 and TRBJ2-7, with D tentatively TRBD2 (5 bases). CDR1 and CDR2 from the germline V gene are SGHVS and FQNEAQ. The V end lost 5 bases, the J end lost 2 bases, and 10 bases lay between the germline ends. The CDR3 extends over 13 amino acids. CDR3 DNA: TGTGCCAGCAGCCCACGAGGGCCCTACGAGCAGTACTTC. As protein: CASSPRGPYEQYF.

The chain uses TRBV10-1 and TRBJ1-1; D possibly corresponds to TRBD1 (6 bases). V was pared by 5 bases and J by 3 bases, with 10 bases between. CDR1 is WNHNN and CDR2 is SYGVQD in the germline V gene (reference sequence). The CDR3 spans 13 residues. CDR3 sequence (DNA): TGCGCCAGCAGTAGAGGGGGGGACACTGAAGCTTTCTTT. It translates to CASSRGGDTEAFF.

The chain is built from TRBV28 and TRBJ2-1; D not resolved. Trimming cost V 6 bases and J 7 bases, with 7 bases left between them. This CDR3 region has 11 residues. Germline loops: CDR1 MDHEN, CDR2 SYDVKM. CDR3 residues: CASSLYNEQFF. Written as DNA, the CDR3 is TGTGCCAGCAGCCTATATAATGAGCAGTTCTTC.

The chain couples TRBV19 to TRBJ1-5; D unresolved. CDR1 and CDR2 (germline): LNHDA, SQIVND (reference sequence). V gave up 5 bases and J gave up 0 bases, with 11 bases separating them. The CDR3 is 15 amino acids. CDR3 protein: CASSRLRPSNQPQHF. CDR3 nucleotides: TGTGCCAGTAGTCGACTCCGGCCTAGCAATCAGCCCCAGCATTTT.

The genes are TRBV7-9 and TRBJ2-7; TRBD1 might be the D (5 bases). V was trimmed by 5 bases and J by 0 bases, leaving 14 bases between them. Germline assignment: CDR1 SEHNR and CDR2 FQNEAQ (reference sequence). The CDR3 consists of 15 residues. CDR3 DNA sequence: TGTGCCAGCAGCAGAAGGACATCAACCTCCTACGAGCAGTACTTC. Amino acid sequence: CASSRRTSTSYEQYF.

V gene TRBV9 combines with J gene TRBJ2-6, with D possibly being TRBD1 (5 bases). The V gene's germline CDR1 is SGDLS and CDR2 YYNGEE. Trimming removed 3 bases from V and 0 bases from J, with 7 bases in between. There are 15 residues in the CDR3. The CDR3, as DNA: TGTGCCAGCAGCGCTGACAGCTCTGGGGCCAACGTCCTGACTTTC. It encodes CASSADSSGANVLTF.

The V call is TRBV25-1, the J call TRBJ2-5, with 8 bases aligning to TRBD2. The CDR3 runs to 16 residues. The germline V gene has CDR1 MGHDK and CDR2 SYGVNS. Trimming at V came to 1 base and at J to 2 bases, leaving 6 bases not matched to a gene. DNA of the CDR3: TGTGCCAGCAGTGAATTGTCTAGCGGGTTTCAAGAGACCCAGTACTTC. Its protein is CASSELSSGFQETQYF.